Below, one T cell receptor (beta chain) is given with its context. This specimen comes from a study of T cells in tumors after PD-1 blockade. Overall study context: No patient had prior checkpoint blockade, systemic immunosuppression, or radiotherapy within 4 weeks.

Sequencing was performed with immunoSEQ multiplex PCR; in TCRdb, only in-frame clones are kept and a portion is missing. The table shows around 49,000 clones, with around 85% occurring only once. The TCR originated in a human donor with basal cell carcinoma. Source: PBMCs, taken before anti-PD-1 treatment.

The DNA of the CDR3 is TGTGCCAGCAGTCCCACAGGGGCGAGCTCCTACAATGAGCAGTTCTTC. The encoded protein is CASSPTGASSYNEQFF. The V gene is TRBV28, the J gene TRBJ2-1; 7 bases map to TRBD1. Germline CDR1 and CDR2: MDHEN and SYDVKM. This CDR3 is 16 amino acids long. The trim removed 5 bases at V and 0 bases at J, leaving 7 bases unmatched.